This T cell receptor (beta chain) derives from a study of cytomegalovirus exposure and HLA in healthy donors. Researchers ran the PCR with 60 Vbeta and 13 Jbeta primers. Some clones are missing from TCRdb's copy, which holds only in-frame ones; the method was immunoSEQ multiplex PCR. The sample's table shows under 65,000 clones. Trimming removed 3 bases from V and 1 base from J, with 9 bases in between. Germline V gene data show CDR1 as SEHNR and CDR2 as FQNEAQ (reference sequence). The CDR3 spans 14 residues. The sample consisted of PBMCs. The receptor's source is a woman between 35 and 50 years old in good health and CMV-seronegative. V is TRBV7-9 and J is TRBJ2-5; TRBD2 might be the D (6 bases). CDR3 protein: CASSLGEAQETQYF. The CDR3 coding sequence is TGTGCCAGCAGCTTGGGGGAGGCCCAAGAGACCCAGTACTTC.